This TCR beta chain was found in a study of blood T cell repertoires in COVID-19. Study at large: Sites across the United States, Italy and Spain contributed samples from acute and convalescent COVID-19. The cDNA or gDNA used as material had been derived from T cells, B-cell-depleted T cells, or PBMCs.

This CDR3 has 15 residues. Trimming took off 7 bases at V and 8 bases at J, with 23 bases between the two ends. Germline-derived CDR1 and CDR2 are MDHEN and SYDVKM. Per the study methods: Scientists estimated how many nucleated cells there were by amplifying reference gene primers. The repertoire was sequenced with immunoSEQ multiplex PCR; TCRdb's copy has only in-frame clones and lacks some. For V, J and clone size, that table is used; D and trimming come from the DNA. The sample has tens of thousands of clones; 82% are singletons. The chain has TRBV28 and TRBJ1-2; perhaps TRBD1 as D (6 bases). Sequencing used peripheral blood. The sequence was collected from a human donor in a cohort sampled during active COVID-19. Written as DNA, the CDR3 is TGTGCCAGCATCCTTGAGTTGGGGGCTACTTTCGGCTACACCTTC. Encoded protein: CASILELGATFGYTF.